The TCR beta chain described here comes from a study of blood T cell repertoires in COVID-19. The wider study: Samples of COVID-19 (acute and convalescent) were obtained from the United States, Italy and Spain. The analysed material was cDNA or gDNA that came from T cells, B-cell-depleted T cells, or PBMCs.

Deletions cut 1 base from V and 0 bases from J, with 9 bases between. The CDR3 runs 15 residues. Germline V lookup: CDR1 LGHNA, CDR2 YSLEER. How the authors handled the data: Quantification of nucleated cells was approximated via reference gene primer amplification. TCRdb keeps only in-frame clones here, not all; method: immunoSEQ multiplex PCR. The V and J calls and clone size come from that table; D and trimming were worked out from the DNA. The profile shows 140,000 to 150,000 clones, roughly 88% of them singletons. Participant ages covered about 18 to 90 years across 20 to 30 US areas. This receptor was taken from a woman aged 30 to 39 with acute COVID-19. The specimen sequenced was PBMCs or T cells enriched from blood (not recorded which). The chain joins TRBV4-3 to TRBJ1-1; D uncertain. The chain's CDR3 is CASSQVGRMNTEAFF. Here the CDR3 DNA reads TGCGCCAGCAGCCAAGTTGGCCGTATGAACACTGAAGCTTTCTTT.